The 9 T cell receptor beta chains reported below all come from one sample, sequenced in a study of T cells in Graves' hyperthyroidism and ophthalmopathy. TCR beta CDR3 sequences were amplified from RNA transcripts. An initial round of RT-PCR targeting the TCR CDR3 relied on the HTBI primer set. One entry per CDR3 protein results from TCRdb running MiXCR on the multiplex PCR reads. The sample shows around 520,000 distinct CDR3 sequences, roughly 15% of them seen only once. Sequenced sample: blood. These receptors originate from a woman aged 40 to 50 with Graves' hyperthyroidism.

This clonotype has a count of ten or more. The chain links TRBV20-1 to TRBJ2-7, with unresolved D. This CDR3 is built from 14 residues. Germline V gene sequence: CDR1 DFQATT, CDR2 SNEGSKA (reference sequence). Trimming took off 6 bases at V and 0 bases at J, with 15 bases between the two ends. This CDR3 is CSAPARGSSYEQYF. CDR3 nucleotide sequence: TGCAGTGCCCCCGCCCGAGGCAGCTCCTACGAGCAGTACTTC.

Concerning this clonotype: Possible read error: a much larger clone is one base away. The CDR3 DNA reads TGTGCCAGCAGTCCCACCGGGACAGGGCTCACGGAGCAGTGCTTC. Translating it yields CASSPTGTGLTEQCF. The V gene is TRBV6-1, the J gene TRBJ2-1; 9 bases map to TRBD1. From germline, CDR1 is MNHNS and CDR2 SASEGT. The CDR3 is 15 residues long.

This clonotype came up many times. This chain uses TRBV12-3 or TRBV12-4 with TRBJ2-3; TRBD2 matches at 10 bases. V trimming: 4 bases; J trimming: 0 bases; junction bases outside the gene matches: 13. The CDR3 is made up of 19 amino acids. The chain's CDR3 is CASSYGLADIVLSTDTQYF. The CDR3 DNA reads TGTGCCAGCAGTTACGGACTAGCGGACATCGTCCTGAGCACAGATACGCAGTATTTT.

The V call is TRBV28, the J call TRBJ2-1; TRBD1 agrees at 10 bases. Losses at the gene ends were 3 bases for V and 5 bases for J; bases not matched to a gene: 4. Germline CDR1 is MDHEN and CDR2 is SYDVKM. This CDR3 contains 15 residues. The CDR3 protein is CASSFLDRGNNEQFF. The CDR3 bases are TGTGCCAGCAGTTTTTTGGACAGGGGGAACAATGAGCAGTTCTTC.

The table lists this clonotype with many counts. The chain uses TRBV5-1 and TRBJ1-1; 8 bases agree with TRBD1. CDR3 length: 14 residues. Germline V lookup: CDR1 SGHRS, CDR2 YFSETQ. J gave up 6 bases and V 1 base, and 5 bases lay outside the gene matches. The CDR3 protein is CASSLTGGISEAFF. DNA of the CDR3: TGCGCCAGCAGCTTGACAGGGGGGATTTCTGAAGCTTTCTTT.

This clonotype was counted at least ten times. Here the CDR3 DNA reads TGTGCCAGCACGGAGGACCAAAACACAGATACGCAGTATTTT. Its translation is CASTEDQNTDTQYF. V is TRBV2 and J is TRBJ2-3; weak D call: TRBD2 (5 bases). The ends were cut back, 7 bases at V and 2 bases at J, with 13 bases in the middle. Germline-derived CDR1 and CDR2 are SNHLY and FYNNEI. The CDR3 runs to 14 residues.

This clonotype was counted at least ten times. The J gene is TRBJ2-3, the V gene TRBV20-1; D is possibly TRBD2 (6 bases). Germline loops: CDR1 DFQATT, CDR2 SNEGSKA (reference sequence). The CDR3 is 14 amino acids. V was pared by 2 bases and J by 2 bases, with 11 bases between. The CDR3 region has the DNA TGCAGTGCTAGAAACAGCGGGTCCACAGATACGCAGTATTTT. This encodes CSARNSGSTDTQYF.

This clonotype was counted at least ten times. The V and J genes are TRBV10-3 and TRBJ2-7; D not certain. The ends were cut back, 5 bases at V and 2 bases at J, with 7 bases in the middle. This CDR3 has 12 amino acids. Germline loops: CDR1 ENHRY, CDR2 SYGVKD. The CDR3 protein is CAISFDAYEQYF. CDR3 DNA sequence: TGTGCCATCAGTTTCGACGCCTACGAGCAGTACTTC.

This clonotype was recorded many times. The chain uses TRBV5-1 and TRBJ1-1, with D hard to call. There are 13 residues in the CDR3. Trimming left V 4 bases short and J 7 bases short, with 14 bases between. Germline lookup yields CDR1 SGHRS and CDR2 YFSETQ. CDR3 nucleotide sequence: TGCGCCAGCAGCGTTAACGGGAGGGTTGAAGCTTTCTTT. Translated: CASSVNGRVEAFF.